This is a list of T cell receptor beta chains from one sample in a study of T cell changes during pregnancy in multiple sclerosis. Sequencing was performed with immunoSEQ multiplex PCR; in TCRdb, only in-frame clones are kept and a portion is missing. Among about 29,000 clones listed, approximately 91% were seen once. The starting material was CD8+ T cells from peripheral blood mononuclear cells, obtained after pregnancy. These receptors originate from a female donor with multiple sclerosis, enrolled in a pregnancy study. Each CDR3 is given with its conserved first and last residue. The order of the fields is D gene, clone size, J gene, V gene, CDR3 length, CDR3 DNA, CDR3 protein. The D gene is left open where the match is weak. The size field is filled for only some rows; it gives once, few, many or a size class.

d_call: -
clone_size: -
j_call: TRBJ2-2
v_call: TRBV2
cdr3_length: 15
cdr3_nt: TGTGCCAGCAGCGAACAGGCGGGGAACACCGGGGAGCTGTTTTTT
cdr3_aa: CASSEQAGNTGELFF

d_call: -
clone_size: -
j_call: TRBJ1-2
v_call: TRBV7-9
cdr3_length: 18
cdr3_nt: TGTGCCAGCAGCCAACTAATTGGGGGAGGCAATGGTGTTTATGGCTACACCTTC
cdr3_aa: CASSQLIGGGNGVYGYTF

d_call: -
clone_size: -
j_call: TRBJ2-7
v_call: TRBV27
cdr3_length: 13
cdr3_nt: TGTGCCGCTTCCCGGGGGAGTGTTTACGAGCAGTACTTC
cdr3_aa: CAASRGSVYEQYF

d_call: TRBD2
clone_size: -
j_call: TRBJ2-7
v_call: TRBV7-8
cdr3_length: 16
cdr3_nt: TGTGCCAGCAGCTTATCCAAAGCGGGAAACTCCTACGAGCAGTACTTC
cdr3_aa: CASSLSKAGNSYEQYF

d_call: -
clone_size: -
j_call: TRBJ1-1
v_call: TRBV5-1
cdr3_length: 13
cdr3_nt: TGCGCCAGCAGCTTTCGGGGAGGGACTGAAGCTTTCTTT
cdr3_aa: CASSFRGGTEAFF

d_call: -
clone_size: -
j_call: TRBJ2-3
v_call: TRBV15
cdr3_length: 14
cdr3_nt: TGTGCCACCAGGTTTAAGGGGAGCACAGATACGCAGTATTTT
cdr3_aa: CATRFKGSTDTQYF

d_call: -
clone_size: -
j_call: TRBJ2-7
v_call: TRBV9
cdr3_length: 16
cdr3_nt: TGTGCCAGCAGCGTATTTGGTGAGGAATTCTCCTACGAGCAGTACTTC
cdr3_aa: CASSVFGEEFSYEQYF

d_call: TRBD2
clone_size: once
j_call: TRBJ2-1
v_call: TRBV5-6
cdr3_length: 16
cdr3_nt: TGTGCCAGCAGCTTGTGGAGAGCGGGAGGAATAAATGAGCAGTTCTTC
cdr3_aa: CASSLWRAGGINEQFF

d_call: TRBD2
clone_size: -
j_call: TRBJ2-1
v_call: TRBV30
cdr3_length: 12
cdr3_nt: TGTGCCTTGGGACTAGCGGGAGGAGAGCAGTTCTTC
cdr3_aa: CALGLAGGEQFF

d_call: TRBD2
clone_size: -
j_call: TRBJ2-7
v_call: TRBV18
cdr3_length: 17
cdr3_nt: TGTGCCAGCTCACCACGGCTAGCGGAATGGAGCTCCTACGAGCAGTACTTC
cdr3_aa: CASSPRLAEWSSYEQYF

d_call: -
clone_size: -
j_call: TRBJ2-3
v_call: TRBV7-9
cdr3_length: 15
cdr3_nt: TGTGCCAGCAGCTTAACGCGGGAAAGCACAGATACGCAGTATTTT
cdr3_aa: CASSLTRESTDTQYF

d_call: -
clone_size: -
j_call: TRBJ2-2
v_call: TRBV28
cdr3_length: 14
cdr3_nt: TGTGCCAGCAGTTTTCTCAGAAACACCGGGGAGCTGTTTTTT
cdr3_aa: CASSFLRNTGELFF

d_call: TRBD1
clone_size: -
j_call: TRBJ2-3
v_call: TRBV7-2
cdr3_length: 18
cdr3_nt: TGTGCCAGCAGCGCCCAAATAGTTACAGGGGATACCACAGATACGCAGTATTTT
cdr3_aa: CASSAQIVTGDTTDTQYF

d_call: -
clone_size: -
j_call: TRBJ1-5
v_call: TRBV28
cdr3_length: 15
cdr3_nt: TGTGCCAGCAGTTTCTCAGGGTTTAGCAATCAGCCCCAGCATTTT
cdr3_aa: CASSFSGFSNQPQHF

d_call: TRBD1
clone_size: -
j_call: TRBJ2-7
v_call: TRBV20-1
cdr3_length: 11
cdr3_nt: TGCAGTGCAAGGACAGGGGACGAGCAGTACTTC
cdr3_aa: CSARTGDEQYF

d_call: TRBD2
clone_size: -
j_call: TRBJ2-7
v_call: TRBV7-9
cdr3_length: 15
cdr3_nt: TGTGCCAGCAGCTCGGGACTAGCGGGACGATACGAGCAGTACTTC
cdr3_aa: CASSSGLAGRYEQYF

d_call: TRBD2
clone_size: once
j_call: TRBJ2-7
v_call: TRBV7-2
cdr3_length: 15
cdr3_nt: TGTGCCAGCAGCCCGGCCCTAGCGGAGCAGTACGAGCAGTACTTC
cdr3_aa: CASSPALAEQYEQYF

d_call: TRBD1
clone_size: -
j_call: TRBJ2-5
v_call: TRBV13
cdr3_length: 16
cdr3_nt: TGTGCCAGCAGCTTAGGGCCGGGACAGCTCCAAGAGACCCAGTACTTC
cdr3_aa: CASSLGPGQLQETQYF

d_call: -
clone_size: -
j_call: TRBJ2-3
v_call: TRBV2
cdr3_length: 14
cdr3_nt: TGTGCCAGCAGCGCAGGGACTAGCACAGATACGCAGTATTTT
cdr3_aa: CASSAGTSTDTQYF

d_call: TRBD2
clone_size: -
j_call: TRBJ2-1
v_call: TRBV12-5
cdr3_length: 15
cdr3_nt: TGTGCTAGTGGTTTGGCAGCGGGAGGGTACAATGAGCAGTTCTTC
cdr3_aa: CASGLAAGGYNEQFF

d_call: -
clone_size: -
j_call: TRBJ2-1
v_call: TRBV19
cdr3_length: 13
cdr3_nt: TGTGCCAGTAGTATCCAGGACTACAATGAGCAGTTCTTC
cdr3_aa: CASSIQDYNEQFF

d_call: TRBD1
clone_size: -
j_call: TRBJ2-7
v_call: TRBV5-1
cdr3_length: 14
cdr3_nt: TGCGCCAGCGGACCCGGGACAGGGCGGAACGAGCAGTACTTC
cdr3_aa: CASGPGTGRNEQYF

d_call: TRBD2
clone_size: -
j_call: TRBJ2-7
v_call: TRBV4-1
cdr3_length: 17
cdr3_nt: TGCGCCAGCAGCCCTACTATAACTAGCGGGGTCTACTACGAGCAGTACTTC
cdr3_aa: CASSPTITSGVYYEQYF

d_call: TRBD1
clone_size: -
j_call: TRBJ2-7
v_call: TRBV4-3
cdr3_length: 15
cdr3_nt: TGCGCCAGCAGCCAGGAAAGACAGGGGCCCTACGAGCAGTACTTC
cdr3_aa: CASSQERQGPYEQYF

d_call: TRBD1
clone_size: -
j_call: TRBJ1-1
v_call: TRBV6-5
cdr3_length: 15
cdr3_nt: TGTGCCAGCAGGTCGTTATCGGACAGGGGATCTGAAGCTTTCTTT
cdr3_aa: CASRSLSDRGSEAFF

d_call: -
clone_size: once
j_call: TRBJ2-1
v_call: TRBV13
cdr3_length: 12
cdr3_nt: TGTGCCAGCAGCTCACCTAATCGTGAGCAGTTCTTC
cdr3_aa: CASSSPNREQFF

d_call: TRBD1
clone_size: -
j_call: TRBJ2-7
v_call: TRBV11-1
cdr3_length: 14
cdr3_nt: TGTGCCAGCAGCCCGGGACAGGGCTTCTACGAGCAGTACTTC
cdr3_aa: CASSPGQGFYEQYF

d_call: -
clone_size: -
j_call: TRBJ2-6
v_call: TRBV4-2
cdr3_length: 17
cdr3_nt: TGTGCCAGCAGCCAAGGGGAAGGGGGCTCTGGGGCCAACGTCCTGACTTTC
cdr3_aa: CASSQGEGGSGANVLTF

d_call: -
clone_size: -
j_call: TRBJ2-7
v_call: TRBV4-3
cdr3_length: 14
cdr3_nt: TGCGCCAGCAGCCAAGAAAGGGAGTTCTACGAGCAGTACTTC
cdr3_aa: CASSQEREFYEQYF

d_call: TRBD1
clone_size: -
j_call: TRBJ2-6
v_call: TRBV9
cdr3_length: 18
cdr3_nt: TGTGCCAGCAGCGTGCCGGGACAGGGGGCTTATGGGGCCAACGTCCTGACTTTC
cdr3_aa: CASSVPGQGAYGANVLTF

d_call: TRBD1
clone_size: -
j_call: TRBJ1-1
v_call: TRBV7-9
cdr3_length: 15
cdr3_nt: TGTGCCAGCAGCCTGTCAGGGGGACGGAACACTGAAGCTTTCTTT
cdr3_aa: CASSLSGGRNTEAFF

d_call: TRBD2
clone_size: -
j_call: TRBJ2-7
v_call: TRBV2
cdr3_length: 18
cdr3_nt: TGTGCCAGCAGTGAATGGCAGTCCAGGGGACTAGCGGGAGGCGAGCAGTACTTC
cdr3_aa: CASSEWQSRGLAGGEQYF

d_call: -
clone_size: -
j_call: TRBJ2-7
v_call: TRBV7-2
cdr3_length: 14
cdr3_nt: TGTGCCAGCAGCTTAGGGTTAGCTACCTACGAGCAGTACTTC
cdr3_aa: CASSLGLATYEQYF

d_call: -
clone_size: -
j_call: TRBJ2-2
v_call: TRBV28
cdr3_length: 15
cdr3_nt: TGTGCCAGCAGTACGCCGGGTATGAACACCGGGGAGCTGTTTTTT
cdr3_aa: CASSTPGMNTGELFF

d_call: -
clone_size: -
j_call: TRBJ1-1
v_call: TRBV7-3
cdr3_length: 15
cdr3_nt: TGTGCCAGCAAACTGGATAGAGGGGGGAACACTGAAGCTTTCTTT
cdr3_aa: CASKLDRGGNTEAFF

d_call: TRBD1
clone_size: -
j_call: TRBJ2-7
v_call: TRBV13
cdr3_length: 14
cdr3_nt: TGTGCCAGCAGCTCCGGACAGGGGACTTCCGAGCAGTACTTC
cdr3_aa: CASSSGQGTSEQYF

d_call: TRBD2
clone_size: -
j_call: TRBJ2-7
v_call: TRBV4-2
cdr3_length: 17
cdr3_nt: TGTGCCAGCAGCCAAGATGGGAGACTAGCGGGAGGTTCCGAGCAGTACTTC
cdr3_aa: CASSQDGRLAGGSEQYF

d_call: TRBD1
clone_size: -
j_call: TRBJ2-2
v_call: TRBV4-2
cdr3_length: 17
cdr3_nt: TGTGCCAGCAGCCATAACCCGGGACAGGGACACACCGGGGAGCTGTTTTTT
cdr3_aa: CASSHNPGQGHTGELFF

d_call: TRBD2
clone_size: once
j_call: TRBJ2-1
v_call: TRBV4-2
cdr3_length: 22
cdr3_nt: TGTGCCAGCAGCCAAGCGGGAGGGACTAGCGGGAGGGATTTTACGGTCTACAATGAGCAGTTCTTC
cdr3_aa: CASSQAGGTSGRDFTVYNEQFF

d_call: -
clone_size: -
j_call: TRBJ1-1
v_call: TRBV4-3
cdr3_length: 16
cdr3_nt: TGCGCCAGCAGCCAAGGAACCGGGATCCCCAACACTGAAGCTTTCTTT
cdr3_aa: CASSQGTGIPNTEAFF

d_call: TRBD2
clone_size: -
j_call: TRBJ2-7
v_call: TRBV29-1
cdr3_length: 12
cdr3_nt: TGCAGCGGACTAGCGGACTCCTACGAGCAGTACTTC
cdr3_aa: CSGLADSYEQYF

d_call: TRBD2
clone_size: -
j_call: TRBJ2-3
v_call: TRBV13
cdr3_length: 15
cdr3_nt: TGTGCCAGCAGCCCCCCTAGCGGGGGAGGAGATACGCAGTATTTT
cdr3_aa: CASSPPSGGGDTQYF

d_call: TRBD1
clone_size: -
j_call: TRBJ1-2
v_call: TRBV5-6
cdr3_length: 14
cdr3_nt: TGTGCCAGCAGCTCATACAGGGGTACCTATGGCTACACCTTC
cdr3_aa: CASSSYRGTYGYTF

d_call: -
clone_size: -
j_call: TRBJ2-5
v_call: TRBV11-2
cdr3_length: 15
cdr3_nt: TGTGCCAGCAGCTCCCGAGACGACAGCGAAGAGACCCAGTACTTC
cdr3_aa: CASSSRDDSEETQYF

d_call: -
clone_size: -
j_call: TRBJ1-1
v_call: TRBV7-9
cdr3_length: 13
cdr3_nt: TGTGCCAGCAGCCCGGAGAACGGAGTGGAAGCTTTCTTT
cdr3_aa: CASSPENGVEAFF

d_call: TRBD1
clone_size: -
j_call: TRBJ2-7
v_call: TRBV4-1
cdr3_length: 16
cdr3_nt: TGCGCCAGCAGCCTACAGGGGCCCAAAAGCTCCTACGAGCAGTACTTC
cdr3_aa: CASSLQGPKSSYEQYF

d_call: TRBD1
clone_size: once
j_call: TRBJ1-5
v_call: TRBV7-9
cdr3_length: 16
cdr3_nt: TGTGCCAGCAGCGACTGGACAGGGGGAAGCAATCAGCCCCAGCATTTT
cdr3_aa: CASSDWTGGSNQPQHF

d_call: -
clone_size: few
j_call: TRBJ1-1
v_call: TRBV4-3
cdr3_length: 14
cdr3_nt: TGCGCCAGCAGCCAAGACGCGAGGCCTATAGGAGCTTTCTTT
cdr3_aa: CASSQDARPIGAFF

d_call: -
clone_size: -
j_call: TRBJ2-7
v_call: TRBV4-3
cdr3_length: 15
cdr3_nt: TGCGCCAGCAGCCAAGGGGAAGGAGGGGCCTACGAGCAGTACTTC
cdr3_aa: CASSQGEGGAYEQYF

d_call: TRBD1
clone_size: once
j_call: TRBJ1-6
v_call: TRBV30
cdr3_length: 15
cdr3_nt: TGTGCCTGGAGTCCCATCCAGGGGGCGACTTCACCCCTCCACTTT
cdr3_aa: CAWSPIQGATSPLHF

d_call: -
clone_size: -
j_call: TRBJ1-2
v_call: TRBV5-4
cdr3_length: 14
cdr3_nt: TGTGCCAGCAGCGCCACGGGACTCGGCTATGGCTACACCTTC
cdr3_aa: CASSATGLGYGYTF

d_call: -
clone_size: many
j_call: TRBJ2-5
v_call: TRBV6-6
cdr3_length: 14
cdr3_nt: TGTGCCAGCAGTACGCACAGGGATGGGGAGACCCAGTACTTC
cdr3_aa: CASSTHRDGETQYF

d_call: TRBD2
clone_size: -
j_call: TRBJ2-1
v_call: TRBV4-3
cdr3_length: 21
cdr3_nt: TGCGCCAGCAGCCAAGATGGGGGACTAGCGGGAGATTTGGGGCTTTCGGATGAGCAGTTCTTC
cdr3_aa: CASSQDGGLAGDLGLSDEQFF

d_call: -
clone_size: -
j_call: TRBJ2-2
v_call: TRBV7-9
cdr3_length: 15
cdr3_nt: TGTGCCAGCAGCTTATTGGCGGTTACCACCGGGGAGCTGTTTTTT
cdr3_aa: CASSLLAVTTGELFF

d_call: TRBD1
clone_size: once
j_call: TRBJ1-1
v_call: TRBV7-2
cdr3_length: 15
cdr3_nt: TGTGCCAGCAGCTCCCGGGACAGGGAGGGGACTGAAGCTTTCTTT
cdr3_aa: CASSSRDREGTEAFF

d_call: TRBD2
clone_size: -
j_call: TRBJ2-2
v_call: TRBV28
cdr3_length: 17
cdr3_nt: TGTGCCAGCACAATAAACCGGGACTACCCCGTGGCCGGGGAGCTGTTTTTT
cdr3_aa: CASTINRDYPVAGELFF

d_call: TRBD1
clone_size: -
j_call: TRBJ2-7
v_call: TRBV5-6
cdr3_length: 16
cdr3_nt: TGTGCCAGCAGCCTGCTAGGGGACAGGGACTCCTACGAGCAGTACTTC
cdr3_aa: CASSLLGDRDSYEQYF

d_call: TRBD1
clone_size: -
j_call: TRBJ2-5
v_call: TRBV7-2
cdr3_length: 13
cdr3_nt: TGTGCCAGCAGCCCGTGGACAGGGGAGACCCAGTACTTC
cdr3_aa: CASSPWTGETQYF

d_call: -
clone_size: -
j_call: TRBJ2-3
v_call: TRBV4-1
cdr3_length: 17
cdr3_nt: TGCGCCAGCAGCCAAGAAGGTCCAGGGGCCGCCGAAGATACGCAGTATTTT
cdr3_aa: CASSQEGPGAAEDTQYF

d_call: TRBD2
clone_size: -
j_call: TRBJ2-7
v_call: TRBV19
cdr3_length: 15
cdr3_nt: TGTGCCAGTCCTTTGGGGGGGACTAGGGTTTACGAGCAGTACTTC
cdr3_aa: CASPLGGTRVYEQYF